The rows below give T cell receptor beta chains drawn from one sample of a study of human T cells and chemical hapten exposure. TCRdb recomputed calls from the RACE reads with MiXCR, one row per CDR3 protein. The sample holds some 79,000 distinct CDR3 sequences, under 9% seen once. The source material was whole blood, sampled in connection with sensitization to the hapten diphenylcyclopropenone (DPC). The receptors derive from a woman aged 30 to 39 with alopecia areata. Some clones in this sample may be carry-over from other donors' samples. CDR3s include the opening cysteine and the closing phenylalanine or tryptophan. Each record gives: V gene, D gene, clone size, J gene, CDR3 DNA, CDR3 protein. The D gene is left open where the match is weak. Clone size, where shown, is once, few, many, or a class for clones that have expanded.

V: TRBV15; D: TRBD2; size: many; J: TRBJ2-1; DNA: TGTGCCACCAGCGGGGTAGCGGGGGGGGGGAATGAGCAGTTCTTC; CDR3: CATSGVAGGGNEQFF
V: TRBV5-6; D: .; size: many; J: TRBJ1-2; DNA: TGTGCCAGCAGCTTCCTACAGAGGAACTATGGCTACACCTTC; CDR3: CASSFLQRNYGYTF
V: TRBV27; D: .; size: .; J: TRBJ1-1; DNA: TGTGCCAGCAGCTTCGCCGGTGCGGCTGAAGCTTTCTTT; CDR3: CASSFAGAAEAFF
V: TRBV2; D: TRBD1; size: .; J: TRBJ2-3; DNA: TGTGCCAGCAGTCACGGGGCCGGGACAGGGGCAGATACGCAGTATTTT; CDR3: CASSHGAGTGADTQYF
V: TRBV19; D: .; size: many; J: TRBJ1-5; DNA: TGTGCCAGTAGTCAGGGATACAATCAGCCCCAGCATTTT; CDR3: CASSQGYNQPQHF
V: TRBV20-1; D: TRBD1; size: .; J: TRBJ2-7; DNA: TGCAGTGCCATCGGGACAGCTAGTTCCTACGAGCAGTACTTC; CDR3: CSAIGTASSYEQYF
V: TRBV27; D: TRBD2; size: few; J: TRBJ2-3; DNA: TGTGCCAGCGGTGGACGGGCTAGCGGTACAGATACGCAGTATTTT; CDR3: CASGGRASGTDTQYF
V: TRBV20-1; D: TRBD2; size: many; J: TRBJ2-5; DNA: TGCAGTGCTAGAGGCGGGGGGGCCGCGACCCAGTACTTC; CDR3: CSARGGGAATQYF
V: TRBV3-1; D: .; size: .; J: TRBJ2-1; DNA: TGTGCCAGCAGTAGGGACCATTCCTACAATGAGCAGTTCTTC; CDR3: CASSRDHSYNEQFF
V: TRBV20-1; D: TRBD2; size: .; J: TRBJ2-1; DNA: TGCAGTGCTAGAGAGGGGAGACTAGCGGGATCCTACAATGAGCAGTTCTTC; CDR3: CSAREGRLAGSYNEQFF
V: TRBV20-1; D: .; size: .; J: TRBJ2-3; DNA: TGCAGTGCTTCACAGGGACGGCGCACAGATACGCAGTATTTT; CDR3: CSASQGRRTDTQYF
V: TRBV7-9; D: .; size: .; J: TRBJ1-1; DNA: TGTGCCAGCAGCCCGAGGGAAGGGCTTCTTACTGAAGCTTTCTTT; CDR3: CASSPREGLLTEAFF
V: TRBV12-3/TRBV12-4; D: .; size: few; J: TRBJ1-5; DNA: TGTGCCAGCAGTTTGAGGGGCGCTGGGCAGCCCCAGCATTTT; CDR3: CASSLRGAGQPQHF
V: TRBV7-2; D: .; size: many; J: TRBJ2-3; DNA: TGTGCCAGCAGCTTATTGGGGTCTAGTGAAGATACGCAGTATTTT; CDR3: CASSLLGSSEDTQYF
V: TRBV20-1; D: TRBD1; size: few; J: TRBJ1-2; DNA: TGCAGTGCTGGGGGACAGGACTATGGCTACACCTTC; CDR3: CSAGGQDYGYTF
V: TRBV5-1; D: .; size: .; J: TRBJ1-6; DNA: TGCGCCAGCAGGTATTTCGCAGGGGCCGATATGGCCCCAATTTCTCATAATTCACCCCTCCACTTT; CDR3: CASRYFAGADMAPISHNSPLHF
V: TRBV5-1; D: .; size: few; J: TRBJ1-2; DNA: TGCGCCAGCAGCCCTGGGCCCGGCGGGTATGGCTACACCTTC; CDR3: CASSPGPGGYGYTF
V: TRBV14; D: .; size: few; J: TRBJ2-2; DNA: TGTGCCAGCAGCCAGTTTGGAAACACCGGGGAGCTGTTTTTT; CDR3: CASSQFGNTGELFF
V: TRBV12-3/TRBV12-4; D: TRBD2; size: few; J: TRBJ2-4; DNA: TGTGCCAGCAGTTTAACACTAGCGGGGGGGCTTGACATTCAGTACTTC; CDR3: CASSLTLAGGLDIQYF
V: TRBV20-1; D: .; size: few; J: TRBJ2-3; DNA: TGCAGTGCTAGCGGGGGACCCACAGATACGCAGTATTTT; CDR3: CSASGGPTDTQYF
V: TRBV19; D: .; size: .; J: TRBJ1-6; DNA: TGTGCCAGCCGATACAGTAATTCACCCCTCCACTTT; CDR3: CASRYSNSPLHF
V: TRBV7-3; D: TRBD2; size: many; J: TRBJ2-3; DNA: TGTGCCAGCAGCCAGACTAGCGGCACAGATACGCAGTATTTT; CDR3: CASSQTSGTDTQYF
V: TRBV19; D: .; size: many; J: TRBJ1-5; DNA: TGTGCCAGTAGTACCACGGTTTTGCCCCAGCATTTT; CDR3: CASSTTVLPQHF
V: TRBV2; D: TRBD1; size: few; J: TRBJ2-4; DNA: TGTGCCAGCGGGGACAGGGGGTATCAAAACATTCAGTACTTC; CDR3: CASGDRGYQNIQYF
V: TRBV6-1; D: .; size: many; J: TRBJ2-6; DNA: TGTGCCAGCAGTCTTTACCGTACCGGGGCCAACGTCCTGACTTTC; CDR3: CASSLYRTGANVLTF
V: TRBV20-1; D: .; size: many; J: TRBJ2-3; DNA: TGCAGTGCTGGTCTAGGGGGAAGCACAGATACGCAGTATTTT; CDR3: CSAGLGGSTDTQYF
V: TRBV11-2; D: .; size: .; J: TRBJ2-3; DNA: TGTGCCAGCAGCCTGTTAAGAAGCGGCACAGATACGCAGTATTTT; CDR3: CASSLLRSGTDTQYF
V: TRBV20-1; D: TRBD1; size: many; J: TRBJ1-6; DNA: TGCAGTGCTAGAGATCGGAGGGGGCCAGGGCATTCACCCCTCCACTTT; CDR3: CSARDRRGPGHSPLHF
V: TRBV4-2; D: .; size: many; J: TRBJ1-3; DNA: TGTGCCAGCAGCCAAGTTCAGCGGACAGTGGCTTCTGGAAACACCATATATTTT; CDR3: CASSQVQRTVASGNTIYF
V: TRBV7-2; D: .; size: many; J: TRBJ2-1; DNA: TGTGCCAGCAGCTTAGGCAGGGTATACAATGAGCAGTTCTTC; CDR3: CASSLGRVYNEQFF
V: TRBV5-4; D: .; size: .; J: TRBJ2-5; DNA: TGTGCCAGCAGCTTGGGGTCAGGAGAGACCCAGTACTTC; CDR3: CASSLGSGETQYF
V: TRBV7-3; D: .; size: many; J: TRBJ2-6; DNA: TGTGCCAGCAGAGACACAGGGATCTCTGGGGCCAACGTCCTGACTTTC; CDR3: CASRDTGISGANVLTF
V: TRBV29-1; D: .; size: many; J: TRBJ1-1; DNA: TGCAGCGTTAGCATGAACACTGAAGCTTTCTTT; CDR3: CSVSMNTEAFF
V: TRBV6-5; D: TRBD1; size: few; J: TRBJ1-5; DNA: TGTGCCAGCACAAGACAGGGTACTTATAGCAATCAGCCCCAGCATTTT; CDR3: CASTRQGTYSNQPQHF
V: TRBV12-5; D: .; size: .; J: TRBJ2-1; DNA: TGTGCTAGTGGTTTGGCCCAGTTCTATGAGCAGTTCTTC; CDR3: CASGLAQFYEQFF
V: TRBV30; D: .; size: .; J: TRBJ2-4; DNA: TGTGCCTGGAGTTCAGGTCTCTTACGGGAAATTATAGCCAAAAACATTCAGTACTTC; CDR3: CAWSSGLLREIIAKNIQYF
V: TRBV12-3/TRBV12-4; D: TRBD1; size: .; J: TRBJ1-1; DNA: TGTGCCAGCAGCGAGGGGACAGGGGGGAAGAACACTGAAGCTTTCTTT; CDR3: CASSEGTGGKNTEAFF
V: TRBV6-1; D: .; size: .; J: TRBJ1-1; DNA: TGTGCCAGCAGTGAACCGGGCGAGGGGCCTGAAGCTTTCTTT; CDR3: CASSEPGEGPEAFF
V: TRBV3-1; D: .; size: few; J: TRBJ2-1; DNA: TGTGCCAGCAGCCAAGCGAACGGTCGGCAGTTCTTC; CDR3: CASSQANGRQFF
V: TRBV12-5; D: .; size: .; J: TRBJ2-1; DNA: TGTGCTAGTGGTTTGGTAAGGTGGGGGATCGGGCAGGATAGCTCAATCCACTACAATGAGCAGTTCTTC; CDR3: CASGLVRWGIGQDSSIHYNEQFF
V: TRBV20-1; D: TRBD1; size: .; J: TRBJ1-2; DNA: TGCAGTGCTCCCCGGACAGGGTCAGTTGACTACACCTTC; CDR3: CSAPRTGSVDYTF
V: TRBV19; D: .; size: few; J: TRBJ2-2; DNA: TGTGCCAGTAGTATAGATCGTACAGCCACCGGGGAGCTGTTTTTT; CDR3: CASSIDRTATGELFF